A single sample is the source of the 14 T cell receptor beta chains below, sequenced in a study of blood T cells in healthy people across ages. It was with a sample-barcoded 5' primer and a J-beta primer mix that a second PCR of roughly 6 to 12 cycles was run. TCRdb processed the 5' RACE reads anew with MiXCR; each CDR3 protein has one entry. The top ten clones hold 18% of a sample with more than 700,000 distinct CDR3 sequences, around 45% of them seen once. The sample was blood. Receptor source: a man older than 75 in good health.

The CDR3 DNA is TGCAGCGCTGGTGGAATGGGCGAGCAGTACTTC. This sequence encodes CSAGGMGEQYF. The chain combines TRBV29-1 with TRBJ2-7; D not certain. The germline V gene encodes CDR1 SQVTM and CDR2 ANQGSEA. The CDR3 is 11 residues long. The V gene lost 7 bases and the J gene lost 6 bases, with 13 bases spanning the gap.

The J gene is TRBJ2-1, the V gene TRBV5-6, with 12 bases identical to TRBD2. Trimming removed 1 base from V and 6 bases from J; junction bases left unmatched: 5. Germline values: CDR1 SGHDT, CDR2 YYEEEE. CDR3 length: 16 amino acids. The CDR3 protein is CASSLLGLAGSNEQFF. CDR3 nucleotides: TGTGCCAGCAGCTTGCTCGGACTAGCGGGATCCAATGAGCAGTTCTTC.

The chain is built from TRBV6-8 and TRBJ2-7; D is perhaps TRBD2 (6 bases). Trimming stripped 6 bases from V and 5 bases from J, with 17 bases between. Germline assignment: CDR1 MNHGY and CDR2 SAAAGT. CDR3 size: 14 residues. The CDR3 DNA sequence: TGTGCCAGCAGCAGACTAGGTCGTAGCCACGAGCAGTACTTC. Translated, it gives CASSRLGRSHEQYF.

This clonotype was observed a handful of times. A much bigger clone sits one base away, suggesting this may be a read error. The CDR3 region is CASSWVGRDTQYF. CDR3 nucleotides: TGCGCCAGCAGCTGGGTGGGGCGAGATACGCAGTATTTT. The V and J genes are TRBV5-1 and TRBJ2-3; TRBD1 might be the D (5 bases). Deletions cut 3 bases from V and 5 bases from J, with 10 bases between. The CDR3 covers 13 residues. Per germline, CDR1 SGHRS and CDR2 YFSETQ. Complete variable domain (other parts from reference TRBV5-1 and TRBJ2-3): KAGVTQTPRYLIKTRGQQVTLSCSPISGHRSVSWYQQTPGQGLQFLFEYFSETQRNKGNFPGRFSGRQFSNSRSEMNVSTLELGDSALYLCASSWVGRDTQYFGPGTRLTVL.

This clonotype came up a few times. J is TRBJ2-2 and V is TRBV30, with unresolved D. CDR1 GTSNPN and CDR2 SVGIG come from the germline V gene (reference sequence). V shed 4 bases and J shed 1 base, with 7 bases lying between them. CDR3 length: 13 amino acids. The CDR3 DNA reads TGTGCCTGGACGGACGGGAACACCGGGGAGCTGTTTTTT. It specifies CAWTDGNTGELFF.

This chain links TRBV14 with TRBJ2-3, with no clear D. Germline lookup yields CDR1 SGHDN and CDR2 FVKESK. V lost 1 base and J lost 7, with 9 bases in between. The CDR3 runs 13 residues. In nucleotides, the CDR3 is TGTGCCAGCAGCCAAGGCCCGAGAAATACGCAGTATTTT. Translation gives CASSQGPRNTQYF.

V is TRBV20-1 and J is TRBJ2-7; 8 bases are shared with TRBD2. The better agreement between TRBJ2-5 and the DNA end casts doubt on the J call. The CDR3 covers 14 residues. Germline-derived CDR1 and CDR2 are DFQATT and SNEGSKA (reference sequence). The CDR3 nucleotides read TGCAGTGCTAGTCCCGGGGGGGTTGGGGAGACCCAGTACTTC. This sequence encodes CSASPGGVGETQYF.

This clonotype was recorded once. The chain has TRBV12-3 or TRBV12-4 and TRBJ2-4; D remains ambiguous. V lost 1 base to trimming and J lost 8 bases, with 12 bases between them. CDR3 length: 14 amino acids. This CDR3 reads CASSLGAVQHIQYF. In DNA form, the CDR3 reads TGTGCCAGCAGTTTAGGGGCGGTCCAACACATTCAGTACTTC.

This clonotype was detected a few times. The CDR3 is CASSVGAADYQETQYF. The CDR3 nucleotides read TGTGCCAGCAGCGTAGGGGCGGCGGATTACCAAGAGACCCAGTACTTC. The chain links TRBV9 to TRBJ2-5, with D unclear. Between the trimmed V and J ends, which lost 0 bases and 0 bases, there was a span of 12 bases. The germline V gene has CDR1 SGDLS and CDR2 YYNGEE. The CDR3 sequence is 16 residues long. The variable domain in full, completed from reference TRBV9 and TRBJ2-5, reads DSGVTQTPKHLITATGQRVTLRCSPRSGDLSVYWYQQSLDQGLQFLIQYYNGEERAKGNILERFSAQQFPDLHSELNLSSLELGDSALYFCASSVGAADYQETQYFGPGTRLLVL.

The J gene is TRBJ1-6, the V gene TRBV4-1, with 7 positions matching TRBD1. CDR1 MGHRA and CDR2 YSYEKL come from the germline V gene. V was pared by 2 bases and J by 1 base, with 5 bases of the junction left unmatched. The CDR3 runs 17 residues. The CDR3 DNA is TGCGCCAGCAGCCAAAATCCGGACAGGTCCTATAATTCACCCCTCCACTTT. Residues: CASSQNPDRSYNSPLHF.

The genes are TRBV4-1 and TRBJ1-1, with D possibly matching TRBD1 (6 bases). The V gene's germline CDR1 is MGHRA and CDR2 YSYEKL. The CDR3 totals 15 residues. Trimming stripped 1 base from V and 1 base from J, with 10 bases between. This CDR3 is CASSQGDRPNTEAFF. CDR3 DNA sequence: TGCGCCAGCAGCCAAGGTGACAGGCCGAACACTGAAGCTTTCTTT.

This clonotype was recorded many times. This rearrangement joins TRBV7-3 to TRBJ2-1; tentatively, D is TRBD2 (6 bases). The CDR3 is 13 residues long. Trimming stripped 5 bases from V and 6 bases from J, with 11 bases between. Germline V gene sequence: CDR1 SGHTA, CDR2 FQGTGA. The DNA of the CDR3 is TGTGCCAGCAGCAAGACTAGAGGCAATGAGCAGTTCTTC. The encoded protein is CASSKTRGNEQFF.

This chain uses TRBV7-2 with TRBJ2-1; D call uncertain. Trimming took off 1 base at V and 13 bases at J, with 14 bases between the two ends. Germline lookup yields CDR1 SGHTA and CDR2 FQGNSA. This CDR3 has 13 amino acids. The DNA of the CDR3 is TGTGCCAGCAGCTTAGGGTTCGGAGAGACCCAGTTCTTC. Translated, it gives CASSLGFGETQFF. Drawing the rest from reference TRBV7-2 and TRBJ2-1, the complete variable domain is GAGVSQSPSNKVTEKGKDVELRCDPISGHTALYWYRQSLGQGLEFLIYFQGNSAPDKSGLPSDRFSAERTGGSVSTLTIQRTQQEDSAVYLCASSLGFGETQFFGPGTRLTVL.

This clonotype came up a few times. The J gene is TRBJ2-7, the V gene TRBV5-1, with 8 bases identical to TRBD1. CDR3 length equals 16 residues. Germline V gene lookup returns CDR1 SGHRS and CDR2 YFSETQ. The V and J ends lost 4 bases and 1 base, in that order; junction bases with no gene match: 10. CDR3 sequence reads: CASSPFTGGPSYEQYF. The CDR3 bases are TGCGCCAGCAGCCCCTTCACAGGGGGGCCTTCCTACGAGCAGTACTTC. Variable domain in full (rest from reference TRBV5-1 and TRBJ2-7): KAGVTQTPRYLIKTRGQQVTLSCSPISGHRSVSWYQQTPGQGLQFLFEYFSETQRNKGNFPGRFSGRQFSNSRSEMNVSTLELGDSALYLCASSPFTGGPSYEQYFGPGTRLTVT.